The clone carrying this T cell receptor (beta chain) was seen a handful of times. It was during active infection that Seattle patients were enrolled and then longitudinally followed. The germline V gene has CDR1 ENHRY and CDR2 SYGVKD. The ends lost 3 bases at V and 6 bases at J; junction bases unmatched: 6. The CDR3 loop spans 14 amino acids. The data are from a study of blood T cell repertoires in COVID-19. As handled by the study authors: The assay estimated nucleated cells by amplifying reference gene primers. This table comes from immunoSEQ multiplex PCR, and its TCRdb copy is limited to in-frame clones, with some not included. For V, J and clone size, that table is used; D and trimming come from the DNA. This sample has about 120,000 clones; around 82% occur once, and the top ten carry about a sixth.

The V and J genes are TRBV10-3 and TRBJ2-7; 9 bases align to TRBD1. This receptor was taken from a man in his thirties or forties with COVID-19, enrolled during active disease. Sequencing was carried out using peripheral blood. CDR3 in amino acids: CAISDGTGIREQYF. The CDR3 DNA sequence: TGTGCCATCAGTGATGGGACAGGGATCCGCGAGCAGTACTTC.